The sequence of this TCR beta chain was determined in a study of T cells in Graves' hyperthyroidism and ophthalmopathy. Diagnostic assessment was based on clinical symptoms, serum thyroxine and TRAb, thyroid ultrasound and orbital computed tomography. The V and J ends lost 0 bases and 7 bases respectively, with 7 bases between them. The CDR3 is made up of 13 amino acids. Germline values: CDR1 MNHEY, CDR2 SVGAGI. Amplification of TCR beta CDR3 regions used RNA as the template. The TCR CDR3 first-round RT-PCR relied on the HTBI primer set. Using its own MiXCR run on the multiplex PCR reads, TCRdb lists one record per CDR3 protein. The sample lists 660,000 or so distinct CDR3 sequences, just under 45% seen once, with less than 9% in the top ten. The study, taken as a whole, reports: Classification by a 13 V-J model distinguished ophthalmopathy from stable hyperthyroidism. Most thyroid-expanded clonotypes above 0.001 were also found in blood. Ophthalmopathy prediction by the model preceded onset by a median roughly 6 months.

This clonotype was recorded many times. What it recognizes is unknown. The sequenced material came from peripheral blood or thyroid tissue (not recorded which). The receptor was derived from an adult man with Graves' disease, either hyperthyroidism or ophthalmopathy (not recorded which). The chain combines TRBV6-5 with TRBJ1-5, with unresolved D. CDR3 residues: CASSYSVSQPQHF. The CDR3 DNA sequence: TGTGCCAGCAGTTACTCGGTGAGCCAGCCCCAGCATTTT.